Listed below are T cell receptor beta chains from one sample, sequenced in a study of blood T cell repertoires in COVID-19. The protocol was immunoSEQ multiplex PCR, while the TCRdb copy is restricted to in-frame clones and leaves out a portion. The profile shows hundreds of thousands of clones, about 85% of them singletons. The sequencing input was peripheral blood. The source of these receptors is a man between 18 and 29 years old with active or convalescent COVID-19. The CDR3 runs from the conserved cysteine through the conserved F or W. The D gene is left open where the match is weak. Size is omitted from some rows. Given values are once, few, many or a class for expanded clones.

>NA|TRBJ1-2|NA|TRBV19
TGTGCCAGTAGTATAAGTTGGGGGCAGACTTCCTATGGCTACACCTTC
CASSISWGQTSYGYTF
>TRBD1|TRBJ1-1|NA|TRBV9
TGTGCCAGCAGCGGACAGGGAAATGCGGCAAACACTGAAGCTTTCTTT
CASSGQGNAANTEAFF
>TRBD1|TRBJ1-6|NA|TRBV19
TGTGCCAGTAGTACCTCGGGACAGATAATTCAACCCCTCCACTTT
CASSTSGQIIQPLHF
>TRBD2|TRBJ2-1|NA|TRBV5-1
TGCGCCAGCAGCTTGGTGGCTAGCGGGAACTACAATGAGCAGTTCTTC
CASSLVASGNYNEQFF
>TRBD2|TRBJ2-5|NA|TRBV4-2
TGTGCCAGCAGCCAAGGCAGCGGGAAGGAGACCCAGTACTTC
CASSQGSGKETQYF
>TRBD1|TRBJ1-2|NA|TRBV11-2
TGTGCCAGCAGCTTCCCAGGGGGGACCTATGGCTACACCTTC
CASSFPGGTYGYTF
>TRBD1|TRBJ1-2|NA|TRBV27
TGTGCCAGCAGTATATCTACAGGGGGCCTGGGGGGCTACACCTTC
CASSISTGGLGGYTF
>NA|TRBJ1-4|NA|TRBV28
TGTGCCAGCAGTTTAGGGGGGACCGCCGCAATGACTAATGAAAAACTGTTTTTT
CASSLGGTAAMTNEKLFF
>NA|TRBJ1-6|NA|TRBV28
TGTGCCAGCACCCCCGGGAACTATAATTCACCCCTCCACTTT
CASTPGNYNSPLHF
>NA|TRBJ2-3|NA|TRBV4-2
TGTGCCAGCAGCCAAGGGACTAACACAGATACGCAGTATTTT
CASSQGTNTDTQYF
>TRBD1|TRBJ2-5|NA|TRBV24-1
TGTGCCACCAGTGACCTGACAGGGGGCGCGGAGACCCAGTACTTC
CATSDLTGGAETQYF
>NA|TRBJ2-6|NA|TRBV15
TGTGCCACCAGCAGAGACGACAGCTCTGGGGCCAACGTCCTGACTTTC
CATSRDDSSGANVLTF
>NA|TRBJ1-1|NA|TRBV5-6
TGTGCCAGCAGCTCGAGGTGGTTCAGCTTAGCCATGAACACTGAAGCTTTCTTT
CASSSRWFSLAMNTEAFF
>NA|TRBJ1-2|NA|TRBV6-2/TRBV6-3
TGTGCCAGCAGTTACCTGGAGGCGTTCAACTATGGCTACACCTTC
CASSYLEAFNYGYTF
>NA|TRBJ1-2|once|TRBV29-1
TGCAGCGTTGCAGCTAACTATGGCTACACCTTC
CSVAANYGYTF
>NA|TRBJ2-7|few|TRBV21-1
TGTGCCAGCATCAGCCCTAGGGGGGAGCAGTACTTC
CASISPRGEQYF
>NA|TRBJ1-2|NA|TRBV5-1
TGCGCCAGCAGCTTGGAAGCTGTCTATGGCTACACCTTC
CASSLEAVYGYTF
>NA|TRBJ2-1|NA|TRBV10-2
TGCGCCAGCAGGGACCCGTATACAGGGATTAAAGACAATGAGCAGTTCTTC
CASRDPYTGIKDNEQFF
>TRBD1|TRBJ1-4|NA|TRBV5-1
TGCGCCAGCAGCTTGCGACAGGGTGGTGAAAAACTGTTTTTT
CASSLRQGGEKLFF
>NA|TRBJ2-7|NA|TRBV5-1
TGCGCCAGCAGCTTGGACGGGGTATCCCCCTACGAGCAGTACTTC
CASSLDGVSPYEQYF
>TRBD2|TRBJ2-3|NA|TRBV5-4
TGTGCCAGCAGCTTGCGTAGCGGGGGAAGGGCAGATACGCAGTATTTT
CASSLRSGGRADTQYF
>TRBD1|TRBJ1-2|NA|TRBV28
TGTGCCAGCAGCAGAGACAGGGCCTATGGCTACACCTTC
CASSRDRAYGYTF
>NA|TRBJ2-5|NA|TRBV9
TGTGCCAGCAGCGCCAGTAGCGGTCAAGAGACCCAGTACTTC
CASSASSGQETQYF
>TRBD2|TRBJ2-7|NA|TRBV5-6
TGTGCCAGCAGCGGGACGGGACTAGCGGGGGCTACGCTCTACGAGCAGTACTTC
CASSGTGLAGATLYEQYF
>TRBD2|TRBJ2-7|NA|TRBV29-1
TGCAGCGTTGGACCGGGACTAGCGGGGACCTACGAGCAGTACTTC
CSVGPGLAGTYEQYF
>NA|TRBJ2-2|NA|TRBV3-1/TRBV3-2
TGTGCCAGCAGCCAAGACCTAAGGGGATACCTGTTTTTT
CASSQDLRGYLFF
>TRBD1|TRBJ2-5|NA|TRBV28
TGTGCCAGCATTAGGGACAGGGGGCGACCTCCGTACCAAGAGACCCAGTACTTC
CASIRDRGRPPYQETQYF
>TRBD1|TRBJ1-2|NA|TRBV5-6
TGTGCCAGCAGCTCCCAGGGGGTTTCTATCTATGGCTACACCTTC
CASSSQGVSIYGYTF
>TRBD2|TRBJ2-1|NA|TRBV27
TGTGCCAGCAGTTTATACGGGGTAGCGGGAGATGAGCAGTTCTTC
CASSLYGVAGDEQFF
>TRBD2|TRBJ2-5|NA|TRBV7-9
TGTGCCAGCAGCTTAGCACTAGCGGCAGAGACCCAGTACTTC
CASSLALAAETQYF
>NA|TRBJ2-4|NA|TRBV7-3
TGTGCCAGCAGCTTAGGGCCATCTCCGGTCCAAAACATTCAGTACTTC
CASSLGPSPVQNIQYF
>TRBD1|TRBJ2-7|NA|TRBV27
TGTGCCAGCAGTTCCCCCGCGTCCGGGACAGGGTCTTACGAGCAGTACTTC
CASSSPASGTGSYEQYF